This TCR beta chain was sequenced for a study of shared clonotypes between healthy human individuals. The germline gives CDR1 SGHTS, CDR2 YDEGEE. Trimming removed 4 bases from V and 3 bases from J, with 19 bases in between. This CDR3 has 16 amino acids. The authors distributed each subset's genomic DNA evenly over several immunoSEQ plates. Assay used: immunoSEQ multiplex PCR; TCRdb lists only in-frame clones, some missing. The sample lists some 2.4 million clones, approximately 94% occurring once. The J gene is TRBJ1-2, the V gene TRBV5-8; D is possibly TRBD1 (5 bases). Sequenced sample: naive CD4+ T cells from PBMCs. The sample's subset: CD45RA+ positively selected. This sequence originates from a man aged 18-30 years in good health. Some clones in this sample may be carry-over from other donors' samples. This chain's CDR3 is CASSAGRRQSYYGYTF. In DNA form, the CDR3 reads TGTGCCAGCAGCGCAGGACGCCGACAGAGTTACTATGGCTACACCTTC.